This entry concerns a single T cell receptor beta chain. The antigen it binds to is not known. The record has no base qualities; no much larger clone is one base away. The immunoSEQ Assay, a bias-controlled multiplex PCR, was used to amplify TCRbeta CDR3 regions from genomic DNA. The study's own analysis went as follows. Within the assay, amplification of reference gene primers was used to estimate how many nucleated cells each sample contained. To quantify the absolute abundance of each unique TCRbeta CDR3 rearrangement, sequence reads were collapsed and filtered. For each sample, productive Simpson clonality was calculated as the square root of Simpson's diversity index over productive rearrangements. In its TCRdb copy, this immuneACCESS table keeps in-frame sequences only and misses some clones. Where compared with another copy, unresolved V genes explain less than half of these, and the others have no known cause. For V, J and clone size, that table is used; D and trimming come from the DNA. In all, the sample holds tens of thousands of clones, and under 85% of those were seen once. The ten top clones hold 8.8% of the sample.

The collaborating institutions used their own protocols to collect whole blood in K2EDTA tubes. For TCRbeta analysis, collaborators shipped samples as frozen whole blood, isolated PBMCs, or DNA extracted from either of those sample types. The sample comes from a study of blood T cell repertoires in COVID-19 (TCRdb year 2020). Regarding the complete study: Collaborator samples came from the United States, Italy and Spain and covered acute and convalescent phases of COVID-19. The material from the prospective study consisted of cDNA or gDNA derived from T cells, B-cell-depleted T cells, or PBMCs. Subjects who had been exposed to COVID-19, were actively infected with it, or had recovered from it provided the deeply sampled blood TCRbeta repertoires that made up the dataset. The repertoires were made available in a free public database intended to serve as a resource for research on the immune response to SARS-CoV-2. Samples were obtained from the ongoing ImmuneRACE study (first 160 participants) and from some 1,300 subjects provided by 6 global collaborators. Sample metadata almost always included a de-identified subject ID, COVID-19 status, age in years and sex. Where available, HLA class I and class II types were taken from metadata supplied by the sample provider and were not determined by assay-based typing. General findings and caveats noted by the study authors: The amount of clinical and demographic metadata varied by source and participant and was provided uncurated.

V and J are trimmed by 3 bases and 7 bases, and the gene matches miss 7 bases of the junction. Taken from the germline V gene, the CDR1 and CDR2 loops are KGHSH and LQKENI. Measured from the cysteine to the phenylalanine, the CDR3 is 15 residues long. Only CDR3 DNA remains: 45 bases, in frame from the first base. The chain is assembled from TRBV18 and TRBJ2-2, with 8 middle bases fitting TRBD1. The specimen was peripheral blood. The receptor was isolated from a man aged 55-75 years with acute or convalescent COVID-19. The nucleotide sequence is TGTGCCAGCTCACCGACCAGGGGGCATGGCGGGGAGCTGTTTTTT. This yields the protein CASSPTRGHGGELFF.